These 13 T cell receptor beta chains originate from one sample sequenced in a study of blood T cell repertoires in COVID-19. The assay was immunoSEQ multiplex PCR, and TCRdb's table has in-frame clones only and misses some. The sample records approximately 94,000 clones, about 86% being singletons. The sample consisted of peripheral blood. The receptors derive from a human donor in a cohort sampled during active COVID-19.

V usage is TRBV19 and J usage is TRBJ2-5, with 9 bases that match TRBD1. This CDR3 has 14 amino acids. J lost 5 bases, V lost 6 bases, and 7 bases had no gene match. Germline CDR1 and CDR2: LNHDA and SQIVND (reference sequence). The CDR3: CASRKQGAGETQYF. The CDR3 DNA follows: TGTGCCAGTAGAAAACAGGGGGCAGGGGAGACCCAGTACTTC.

The CDR3 DNA reads TGTGCCGTTAGAGGGGGAGTCGAATACGAGCAGTACTTC. This gives the protein CAVRGGVEYEQYF. The V and J genes are TRBV7-9 and TRBJ2-7; D is possibly TRBD1 (6 bases). The CDR3 consists of 13 residues. V was clipped by 11 bases and J by 4 bases, with 18 bases between them. The V gene's germline CDR1 is SEHNR and CDR2 FQNEAQ (reference sequence).

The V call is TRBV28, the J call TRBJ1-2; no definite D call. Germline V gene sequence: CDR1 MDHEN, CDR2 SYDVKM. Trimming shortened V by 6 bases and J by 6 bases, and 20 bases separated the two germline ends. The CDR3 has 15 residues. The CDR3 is CASSQDNRMYNGYTF. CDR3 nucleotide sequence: TGTGCCAGCAGCCAAGACAACCGGATGTATAATGGCTACACCTTC.

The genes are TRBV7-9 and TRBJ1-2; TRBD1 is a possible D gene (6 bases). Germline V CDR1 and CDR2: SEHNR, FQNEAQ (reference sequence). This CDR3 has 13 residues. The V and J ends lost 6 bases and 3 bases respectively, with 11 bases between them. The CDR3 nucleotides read TGTGCCAGCAGTCTAGGACAGTACTATGGCTACACCTTC. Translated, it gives CASSLGQYYGYTF.

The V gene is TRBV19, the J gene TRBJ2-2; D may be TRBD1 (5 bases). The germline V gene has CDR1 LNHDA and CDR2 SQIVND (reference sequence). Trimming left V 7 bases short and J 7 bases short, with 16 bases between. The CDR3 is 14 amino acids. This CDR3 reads CASMRHRGGGELFF. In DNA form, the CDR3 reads TGTGCCAGTATGCGGCATAGGGGCGGCGGGGAGCTGTTTTTT.

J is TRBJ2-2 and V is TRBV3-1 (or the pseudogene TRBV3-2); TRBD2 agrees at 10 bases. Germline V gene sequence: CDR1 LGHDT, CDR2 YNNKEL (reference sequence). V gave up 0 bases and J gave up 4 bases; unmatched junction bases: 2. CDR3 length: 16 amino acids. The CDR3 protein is CASSQERTSGTGELFF. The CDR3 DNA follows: TGTGCCAGCAGCCAAGAGAGGACTAGCGGCACCGGGGAGCTGTTTTTT.

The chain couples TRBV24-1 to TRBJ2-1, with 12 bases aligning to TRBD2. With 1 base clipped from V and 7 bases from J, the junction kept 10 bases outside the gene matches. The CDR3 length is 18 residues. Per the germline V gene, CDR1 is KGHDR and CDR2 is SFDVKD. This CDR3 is CATSDFFNRTSGINEQFF. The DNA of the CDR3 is TGTGCCACCAGTGATTTTTTTAATAGGACTAGCGGGATAAATGAGCAGTTCTTC.

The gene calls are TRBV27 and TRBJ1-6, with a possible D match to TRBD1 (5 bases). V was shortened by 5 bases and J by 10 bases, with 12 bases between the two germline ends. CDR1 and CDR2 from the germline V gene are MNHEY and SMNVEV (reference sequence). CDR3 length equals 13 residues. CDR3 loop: CASSLTRGSPLHF. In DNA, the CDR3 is TGTGCCAGCAGTCTTACCCGGGGGTCACCCCTCCACTTT.

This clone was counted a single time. The CDR3 sequence: CASSYVGTGVGEPLHF. Written as DNA, the CDR3 is TGTGCCAGCAGTTACGTCGGGACAGGGGTGGGGGAACCCCTCCACTTT. This chain links TRBV6-5 with TRBJ1-6, with 10 bases that match TRBD1. Trimming took 2 bases from V and 12 from J; bases not matched to a gene: 10. The CDR3 totals 16 residues. Germline-derived CDR1 and CDR2 are MNHEY and SVGAGI.

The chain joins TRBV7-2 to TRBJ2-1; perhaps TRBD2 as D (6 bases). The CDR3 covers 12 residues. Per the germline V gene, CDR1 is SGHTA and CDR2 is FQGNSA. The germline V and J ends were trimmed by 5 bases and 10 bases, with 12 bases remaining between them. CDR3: CASSLRLAEQFF. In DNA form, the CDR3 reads TGTGCCAGCAGCCTAAGGCTAGCGGAGCAGTTCTTC. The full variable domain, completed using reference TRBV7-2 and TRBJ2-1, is GAGVSQSPSNKVTEKGKDVELRCDPISGHTALYWYRQSLGQGLEFLIYFQGNSAPDKSGLPSDRFSAERTGGSVSTLTIQRTQQEDSAVYLCASSLRLAEQFFGPGTRLTVL.

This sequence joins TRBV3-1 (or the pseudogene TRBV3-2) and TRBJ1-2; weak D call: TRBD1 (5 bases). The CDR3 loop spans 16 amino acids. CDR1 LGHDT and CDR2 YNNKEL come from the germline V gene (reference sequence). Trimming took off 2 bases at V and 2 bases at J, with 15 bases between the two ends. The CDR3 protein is CASSQYEARANYGYTF. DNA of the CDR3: TGTGCCAGCAGCCAATATGAGGCCAGGGCAAACTATGGCTACACCTTC.

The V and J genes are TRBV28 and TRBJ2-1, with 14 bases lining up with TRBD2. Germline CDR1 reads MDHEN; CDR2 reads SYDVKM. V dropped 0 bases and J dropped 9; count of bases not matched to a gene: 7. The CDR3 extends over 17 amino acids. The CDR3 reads CASSLWRLAGGPGEQFF. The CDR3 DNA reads TGTGCCAGCAGTTTATGGAGACTAGCGGGAGGGCCGGGTGAGCAGTTCTTC.

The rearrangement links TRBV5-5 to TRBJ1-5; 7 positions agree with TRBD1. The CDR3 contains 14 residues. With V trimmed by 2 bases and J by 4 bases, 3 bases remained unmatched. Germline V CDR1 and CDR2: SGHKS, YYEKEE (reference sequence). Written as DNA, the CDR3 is TGTGCCAGCAGCTTACAGGGGCCGAATCAGCCCCAGCATTTT. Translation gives CASSLQGPNQPQHF.